This T cell receptor (beta chain) is from a study of blood T cells in healthy people across ages. Primed by a sample-barcoded 5' primer and a J-beta primer mix, a second PCR proceeded for about 7 to 12 cycles. TCRdb re-derived calls from the 5' RACE reads in MiXCR, one entry per CDR3 protein. The table records approximately 810,000 distinct CDR3 sequences, approximately 35% of them present only once. This clonotype was seen repeatedly, ten times or more. The sequenced sample consisted of blood. The clonotype originates from a man aged 18-30 years in good health.

The CDR3 DNA is TGCGCCAGCAGCCAAGATCGGCCTCAGCCCCAGCATTTT. Residues: CASSQDRPQPQHF. This sequence joins TRBV4-1 and TRBJ1-5; D unresolved. Per the germline V gene, CDR1 is MGHRA and CDR2 is YSYEKL. The V end was cut by 0 bases, the J end by 6 bases, with 6 bases between. This CDR3 is built from 13 residues.